These T cell receptor beta chains were read from a single sample in a study of blood T cell repertoires in COVID-19. Clones were read by immunoSEQ multiplex PCR, and TCRdb kept only the in-frame ones, dropping some. The sample includes about 99,000 clones, roughly nine tenths of them seen just once. The sequenced sample was peripheral blood. These receptor sequences come from a human donor in a cohort sampled during active COVID-19. Both conserved end residues are trimmed from each CDR3. The order of the fields is V gene, clone size, CDR3 protein. Size values are once, few and many counts, or a class for expanded clones, and some rows have none.

v_call: TRBV27
clone_size: once
cdr3_aa: ASRGRAGEQY

v_call: TRBV27
clone_size: .
cdr3_aa: ASSDAPEPYGYT

v_call: TRBV4-3
clone_size: .
cdr3_aa: ASSQGEAGELF

v_call: TRBV21-1
clone_size: .
cdr3_aa: ASSKGGGPNNEQF

v_call: TRBV6-5
clone_size: .
cdr3_aa: ASSRTSWETQY

v_call: TRBV27
clone_size: .
cdr3_aa: ASREGSSMNTEAF

v_call: TRBV19
clone_size: once
cdr3_aa: ASSIGGQSPLH

v_call: TRBV4-3
clone_size: .
cdr3_aa: ASSQGGRGETQY

v_call: TRBV2
clone_size: .
cdr3_aa: ASLQGPTNQPQH

v_call: TRBV12-3/TRBV12-4
clone_size: .
cdr3_aa: ASLESDTQY

v_call: TRBV6-5
clone_size: once
cdr3_aa: AGRGQGQETQY

v_call: TRBV3-1/TRBV3-2
clone_size: .
cdr3_aa: ASSQGPTGGRYNEQY

v_call: TRBV25-1
clone_size: once
cdr3_aa: ASSVAGGYEQY

v_call: TRBV6-1
clone_size: .
cdr3_aa: ASSETAQETQY

v_call: TRBV24-1
clone_size: .
cdr3_aa: ATSDPTGTSGRDTQY

v_call: TRBV4-3
clone_size: .
cdr3_aa: ASSQQTLYGTGRRTNYGYT

v_call: TRBV5-6
clone_size: .
cdr3_aa: ASSLGSAYEQY

v_call: TRBV6-5
clone_size: few
cdr3_aa: ASSYVGAKGKNIQY